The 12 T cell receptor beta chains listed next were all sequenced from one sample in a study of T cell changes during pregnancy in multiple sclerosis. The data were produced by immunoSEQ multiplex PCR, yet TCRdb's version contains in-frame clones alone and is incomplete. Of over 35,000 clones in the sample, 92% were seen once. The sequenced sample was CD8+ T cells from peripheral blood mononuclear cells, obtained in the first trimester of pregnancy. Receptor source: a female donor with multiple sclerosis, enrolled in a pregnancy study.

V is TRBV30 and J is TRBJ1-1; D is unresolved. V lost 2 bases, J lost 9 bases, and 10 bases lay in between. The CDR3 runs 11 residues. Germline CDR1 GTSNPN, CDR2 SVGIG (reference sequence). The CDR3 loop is CAWSSSVQAFF. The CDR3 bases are TGTGCCTGGAGTTCAAGCGTTCAAGCTTTCTTT.

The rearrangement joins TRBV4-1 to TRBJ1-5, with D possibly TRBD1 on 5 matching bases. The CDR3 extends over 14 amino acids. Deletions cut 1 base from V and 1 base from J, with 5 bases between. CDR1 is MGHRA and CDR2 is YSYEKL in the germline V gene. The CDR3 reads CASSQGQSNQPQHF. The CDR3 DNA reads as TGCGCCAGCAGCCAAGGACAGAGCAATCAGCCCCAGCATTTT.

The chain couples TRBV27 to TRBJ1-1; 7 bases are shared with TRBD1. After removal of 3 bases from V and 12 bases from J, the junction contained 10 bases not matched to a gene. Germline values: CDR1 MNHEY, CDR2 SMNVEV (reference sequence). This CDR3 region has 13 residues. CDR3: CASSLGTGARSFF. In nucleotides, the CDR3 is TGTGCCAGCAGTTTGGGTACAGGGGCGCGATCTTTCTTT.

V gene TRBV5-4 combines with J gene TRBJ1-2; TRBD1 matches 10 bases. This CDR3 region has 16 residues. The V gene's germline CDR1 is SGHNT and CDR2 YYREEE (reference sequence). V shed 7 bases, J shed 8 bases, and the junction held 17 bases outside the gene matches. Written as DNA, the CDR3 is TGTGCCAGCCATTTTTTGGACAGGGGGGACCTGGGAGGCTACACCTTC. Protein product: CASHFLDRGDLGGYTF.

The CDR3 reads CASSFGQGYNIQYF. The CDR3 DNA is TGTGCCAGCAGCTTCGGACAGGGGTATAACATTCAGTACTTC. The chain employs TRBV5-6 and TRBJ2-4; 9 bases line up with TRBD1. The ends lost 2 bases at V and 7 bases at J; junction bases unmatched: 4. Germline assignment: CDR1 SGHDT and CDR2 YYEEEE. The CDR3 length is 14 residues.

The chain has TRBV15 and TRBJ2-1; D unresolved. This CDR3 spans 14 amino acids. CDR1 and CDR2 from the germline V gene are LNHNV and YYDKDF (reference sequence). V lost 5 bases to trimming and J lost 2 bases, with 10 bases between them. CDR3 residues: CATSPGITYNEQFF. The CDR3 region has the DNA TGTGCCACCAGCCCGGGTATAACCTACAATGAGCAGTTCTTC.

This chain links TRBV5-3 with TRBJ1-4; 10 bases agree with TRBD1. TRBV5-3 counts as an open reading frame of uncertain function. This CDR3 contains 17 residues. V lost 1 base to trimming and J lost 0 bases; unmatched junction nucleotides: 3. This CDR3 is CARSLRGQGSTNEKLFF. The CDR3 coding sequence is TGTGCCAGAAGCTTGAGGGGACAGGGGTCAACTAATGAAAAACTGTTTTTT.

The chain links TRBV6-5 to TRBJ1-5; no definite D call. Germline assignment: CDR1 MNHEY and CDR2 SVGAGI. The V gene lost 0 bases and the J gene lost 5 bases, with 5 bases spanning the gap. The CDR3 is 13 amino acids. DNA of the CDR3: TGTGCCAGCAGTTACTCATCGGATCAGCCCCAGCATTTT. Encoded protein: CASSYSSDQPQHF.

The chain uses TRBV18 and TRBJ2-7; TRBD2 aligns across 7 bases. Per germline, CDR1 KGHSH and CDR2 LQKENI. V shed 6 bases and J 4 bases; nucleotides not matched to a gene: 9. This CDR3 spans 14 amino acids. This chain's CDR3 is CASSASGALYEQYF. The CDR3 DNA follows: TGTGCCAGCTCGGCAAGCGGGGCCCTTTACGAGCAGTACTTC.

The CDR3 loop reads CASSFIADNQPQHF. CDR3 nucleotide sequence: TGTGCCAGCAGTTTTATTGCAGACAATCAGCCCCAGCATTTT. This rearrangement joins TRBV28 to TRBJ1-5; D not resolved. Deletions cut 3 bases from V and 3 bases from J, with 9 bases between. The CDR3 sequence is 14 residues long. Germline V lookup: CDR1 MDHEN, CDR2 SYDVKM.

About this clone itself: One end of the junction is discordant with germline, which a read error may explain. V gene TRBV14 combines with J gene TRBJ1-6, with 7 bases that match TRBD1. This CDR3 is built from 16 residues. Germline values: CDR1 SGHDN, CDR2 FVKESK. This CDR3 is CASSQDSLTGNSPLHF. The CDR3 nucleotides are TGTGCCAGCAGCCAAGACTCGTTGACAGGGAATTCGCCCCTCCACTTT. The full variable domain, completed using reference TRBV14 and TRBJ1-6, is EAGVTQFPSHSVIEKGQTVTLRCDPISGHDNLYWYRRVMGKEIKFLLHFVKESKQDESGMPNNRFLAERTGGTYSTLKVQPAELEDSGVYFCASSQDSLTGNSPLHFGNGTRLTVT.

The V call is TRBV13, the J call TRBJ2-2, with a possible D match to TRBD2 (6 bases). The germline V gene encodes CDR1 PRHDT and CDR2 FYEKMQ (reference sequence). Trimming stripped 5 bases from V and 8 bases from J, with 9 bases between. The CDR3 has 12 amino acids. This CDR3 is CASSATRGELFF. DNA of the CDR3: TGTGCCAGCAGCGCGACTAGAGGGGAGCTGTTTTTT.